The next 27 T cell receptor beta chains were all read from a single sample in a study of T cell responses to AZD1222 COVID-19 vaccine. Sequenced by immunoSEQ multiplex PCR; TCRdb stores in-frame clones only, minus some. The repertoire holds fewer than 150,000 clones, with about 88% as singletons. The sequences come from peripheral blood, collected 28 days after the second AZD1222 dose. Receptors were obtained from an adult who received the AZD1222 COVID-19 vaccine.

CDR3 nucleotide sequence: TGTGCCAGCAGCTTGCAGGGGGCGAGAACTGAAGCTTTCTTT. This translates into CASSLQGARTEAFF. The chain couples TRBV5-4 to TRBJ1-1, with TRBD1 matching 8 bases. The CDR3 loop spans 14 amino acids. The germline gives CDR1 SGHNT, CDR2 YYREEE (reference sequence). The V gene end was trimmed by 1 base and the J gene end by 5 bases; junction bases not matched to a gene: 4.

This chain connects TRBV28 to TRBJ1-6, with D possibly matching TRBD1 (5 bases). The ends were cut back, 7 bases at V and 7 bases at J, with 17 bases in the middle. The CDR3 spans 15 residues. The germline V gene has CDR1 MDHEN and CDR2 SYDVKM. The CDR3 spells CASNSGEKGNSPLHF. CDR3 bases: TGTGCCAGCAATTCCGGAGAGAAGGGGAATTCACCCCTCCACTTT.

This clone was seen a few times. The chain joins TRBV6-6 to TRBJ2-7, with 16 bases fitting TRBD2. The germline V gene has CDR1 MNHNY and CDR2 SVGAGI (reference sequence). The J segment lost 4 bases and the V segment lost 0 bases, leaving 0 bases of the junction unmatched. The CDR3 consists of 16 residues. The CDR3 reads CASSYSGLAGGYEQYF. The CDR3 nucleotides are TGTGCCAGCAGTTACTCGGGACTAGCGGGAGGGTACGAGCAGTACTTC.

The genes are TRBV7-2 and TRBJ1-1; D uncertain. Germline V lookup: CDR1 SGHTA, CDR2 FQGNSA. V shed 1 base and J shed 4 bases, with 10 bases lying between them. The CDR3 covers 14 residues. The CDR3, as DNA: TGTGCCAGCAGCTTAGGTGGGGTGGGCACTGAAGCTTTCTTT. Amino acids: CASSLGGVGTEAFF.

The chain is built from TRBV2 and TRBJ1-1; D remains ambiguous. The CDR3 is 12 residues long. CDR1 SNHLY and CDR2 FYNNEI come from the germline V gene. The V gene lost 4 bases and the J gene lost 2 bases, with 5 bases spanning the gap. This CDR3 is CASSVLNTEAFF. For the CDR3, the DNA is TGTGCCAGCAGTGTGCTCAACACTGAAGCTTTCTTT.

This clone was counted once. One end of the junction does not line up with germline, which may come from a read error. This chain links TRBV7-7 with TRBJ2-3, with D possibly called TRBD1 or TRBD2 (6 bases each). The germline CDR1 and CDR2 sequences are SSHAT and FNYEAQ (reference sequence). CDR3 length: 19 residues. CDR3 in amino acids: CASSLMGGPRDGRGDTQYF. For the CDR3, the DNA is TGTGCTAGCAGCTTAATGGGGGGCCCCCGGGACGGCCGAGGAGATACGCAGTATTTT.

V and J are TRBV19 and TRBJ1-3, with no clear D. The CDR3 is 14 residues long. The germline CDR1 and CDR2 sequences are LNHDA and SQIVND (reference sequence). V dropped 6 bases and J dropped 4 bases, with 13 bases sitting between them. CDR3 DNA: TGTGCCAGTAGCCTGAACAGCGACGGAAACACCATATATTTT. Translated: CASSLNSDGNTIYF.

The gene calls are TRBV11-3 and TRBJ2-7; D is unresolved. V gave up 4 bases and J gave up 6 bases, with 16 bases separating them. The CDR3 extends over 14 amino acids. The germline gives CDR1 SGHNT, CDR2 YENEEA. As DNA, the CDR3 is TGTGCCAGCAGCTCGGCGGAGTCCCCTTCCGAGCAGTACTTC. This translates into CASSSAESPSEQYF.

This clone was picked up one time. The V call is TRBV6-5, the J call TRBJ2-7, with 8 bases identical to TRBD1. Trimming took 6 bases from V and 0 from J; bases not matched to a gene: 7. The V gene's germline CDR1 is MNHEY and CDR2 SVGAGI. CDR3 length: 15 residues. CDR3 in amino acids: CASSTTGGSSYEQYF. In DNA, the CDR3 is TGTGCCAGCAGCACCACAGGGGGGAGCTCCTACGAGCAGTACTTC.

This clone has more than one count but fewer than ten. The chain has TRBV7-6 and TRBJ1-4, with TRBD1 identical over 8 bases. V trimming: 1 base; J trimming: 8 bases; junction bases outside the gene matches: 3. The CDR3 loop spans 14 amino acids. Germline V gives CDR1 SGHVS, CDR2 FNYEAQ. CDR3 sequence: CASSLGTGNEKLFF. CDR3 nucleotide sequence: TGTGCCAGCAGCTTAGGGACAGGGAACGAAAAACTGTTTTTT. Full variable domain (outside the CDR3, taken from reference TRBV7-6 and TRBJ1-4): GAGVSQSPRYKVTKRGQDVALRCDPISGHVSLYWYRQALGQGPEFLTYFNYEAQQDKSGLPNDRFSAERPEGSISTLTIQRTEQRDSAMYRCASSLGTGNEKLFFGSGTQLSVL.

V is TRBV9 and J is TRBJ1-5, with D possibly matching TRBD1 (5 bases). The CDR3 runs to 14 residues. V lost 2 bases to trimming and J lost 4 bases, with 10 bases between them. Germline values: CDR1 SGDLS, CDR2 YYNGEE. The CDR3 nucleotides read TGTGCCAGCAGCGTTGACAGCTTTAATCAGCCCCAGCATTTT. Its protein is CASSVDSFNQPQHF.

The chain joins TRBV3-1 (or the pseudogene TRBV3-2) to TRBJ1-5, with D unclear. This CDR3 is built from 15 residues. Between the trimmed V and J ends, which lost 1 base and 0 bases, there was a span of 7 bases. The V gene's germline CDR1 is LGHDT and CDR2 YNNKEL (reference sequence). The CDR3 DNA reads as TGTGCCAGCAGCCAAGGGGATTATAGCAATCAGCCCCAGCATTTT. Amino acid sequence: CASSQGDYSNQPQHF.

The rearrangement links TRBV7-3 to TRBJ1-6; 8 bases are a match to TRBD1. The trim removed 4 bases at V and 7 bases at J, leaving 6 bases unmatched. CDR1 and CDR2 from the germline V gene are SGHTA and FQGTGA. CDR3 length: 15 residues. This CDR3 reads CASSSSGQGNSPLHF. The DNA of the CDR3 is TGTGCCAGCAGCTCGTCCGGACAGGGCAATTCACCCCTCCACTTT.

This clone was recorded a few times. The chain combines TRBV6-1 with TRBJ1-2, with D maybe TRBD1 (5 bases). The CDR3 is 15 amino acids. Germline V CDR1 and CDR2: MNHNS, SASEGT. With 2 bases removed from V and 4 bases from J, the gap between germline ends came to 14 bases. The CDR3 DNA sequence: TGTGCCAGCAGTGAAACGGACACATCGCCCTATGGCTACACCTTC. Protein product: CASSETDTSPYGYTF.

This chain connects TRBV28 to TRBJ2-5; 11 nucleotides line up with TRBD2. This CDR3 has 16 amino acids. V was clipped by 3 bases and J by 5 bases; unmatched bases: 8. Germline lookup yields CDR1 MDHEN and CDR2 SYDVKM. The CDR3 DNA sequence: TGTGCCAGCAGTTTGGCTAGCGGGAGGTCGGGGGAGACCCAGTACTTC. It specifies CASSLASGRSGETQYF.

This clone was counted many times. This chain's CDR3 is CASSRTPVGVSGNTIYF. CDR3 nucleotide sequence: TGTGCCAGCAGCCGTACACCCGTGGGGGTTTCAGGAAACACCATATATTTT. This chain connects TRBV5-4 to TRBJ1-3, with a possible D match to TRBD1 (5 bases). CDR1 is SGHNT and CDR2 is YYREEE in the germline V gene (reference sequence). The V end lost 4 bases, the J end lost 4 bases, and 21 bases lay between the germline ends. CDR3 length: 17 residues.

This clone was picked up a small number of times. The chain employs TRBV28 and TRBJ1-2; 7 positions agree with TRBD1. The CDR3 totals 14 residues. Germline V gives CDR1 MDHEN, CDR2 SYDVKM. The J segment lost 8 bases and the V segment lost 6 bases, leaving 12 bases of the junction unmatched. The CDR3 here is CASRTTGTFGGYTF. In nucleotides, the CDR3 is TGTGCCAGCAGAACGACAGGGACTTTTGGAGGCTACACCTTC.

The rearrangement uses TRBV29-1 and TRBJ1-5, with no clear D. CDR1 is SQVTM, CDR2 ANQGSEA, per germline. V was pared by 0 bases and J by 5 bases, with 8 bases between. The length of the CDR3 is 13 residues. CDR3 sequence: CSVEEGPYQPQHF. CDR3 sequence (DNA): TGCAGCGTTGAAGAAGGACCCTATCAGCCCCAGCATTTT.

This chain uses TRBV4-3 with TRBJ1-1; a weak D match, TRBD1 (5 bases). The CDR3 consists of 15 residues. The germline V gene encodes CDR1 LGHNA and CDR2 YSLEER. The ends were cut back, 0 bases at V and 4 bases at J, with 12 bases in the middle. CDR3 loop: CASSQDIGAPTEAFF. In nucleotides, the CDR3 is TGCGCCAGCAGCCAAGATATCGGGGCTCCCACTGAAGCTTTCTTT.

This chain links TRBV4-3 with TRBJ2-6; TRBD2 might be the D (5 bases). Germline values: CDR1 LGHNA, CDR2 YSLEER. V lost 4 bases and J 0 bases, leaving 10 bases between the germline ends. CDR3 length: 16 amino acids. The CDR3: CASSPGLHSGANVLTF. In nucleotides, the CDR3 is TGCGCCAGCAGCCCCGGACTGCACTCTGGGGCCAACGTCCTGACTTTC.

Details on this clone: A read error may produce the germline difference seen at one junction end. The chain employs TRBV12-3 or TRBV12-4 and TRBJ1-1; TRBD1 might be the D (5 bases). The CDR3 loop spans 13 amino acids. The CDR3 sequence: CASSFRGAGETFF. The CDR3 nucleotides are TGTGCCAGCAGTTTTCGAGGGGCGGGTGAAACTTTCTTT.

The gene calls are TRBV28 and TRBJ2-7, with 8 nucleotides matching TRBD2. V lost 5 bases and J lost 5; bases outside the gene matches: 14. The CDR3 has 16 amino acids. Germline V lookup: CDR1 MDHEN, CDR2 SYDVKM. The chain's CDR3 is CASSAPAGTRGHEQYF. In nucleotides, the CDR3 is TGTGCCAGCAGTGCGCCTGCCGGGACTAGAGGCCACGAGCAGTACTTC. The full variable domain, in which reference TRBV28 and TRBJ2-7 provide the parts outside the CDR3, is DVKVTQSSRYLVKRTGEKVFLECVQDMDHENMFWYRQDPGLGLRLIYFSYDVKMKEKGDIPEGYSVSREKKERFSLILESASTNQTSMYLCASSAPAGTRGHEQYFGPGTRLTVT.

CDR3 sequence (DNA): TGTGCCAGTAGTCGGGCCAGAAGCTCCTACGAGCAGTACTTC. Translated: CASSRARSSYEQYF. The chain combines TRBV19 with TRBJ2-7; D unclear. CDR1 is LNHDA and CDR2 is SQIVND in the germline V gene (reference sequence). With 5 bases removed from V and 0 bases from J, the gap between germline ends came to 11 bases. CDR3 length: 14 amino acids.

The count of this clone is one. The V call is TRBV3-1 (or the pseudogene TRBV3-2), the J call TRBJ2-3, with a tentative D call TRBD1 (5 bases). Trimming left V 0 bases short and J 5 bases short, with 12 bases between. The germline V gene has CDR1 LGHDT and CDR2 YNNKEL (reference sequence). The CDR3 is 15 residues long. CDR3 in amino acids: CASSQEDGALDTQYF. The DNA of the CDR3 is TGTGCCAGCAGCCAAGAGGATGGGGCGTTAGATACGCAGTATTTT.

The gene calls are TRBV19 and TRBJ2-5; 7 bases map to TRBD1. The junction had 6 bases not matched to a gene; V was cut back by 3 bases and J by 2 bases. CDR1 is LNHDA and CDR2 is SQIVND in the germline V gene (reference sequence). The CDR3 is 15 residues long. The CDR3 loop is CASSIRGWAQETQYF. CDR3 DNA: TGTGCCAGTAGTATCAGGGGGTGGGCGCAAGAGACCCAGTACTTC.

Here the CDR3 reads CASSQDGSARGYTF. DNA of the CDR3: TGCGCCAGCAGCCAAGATGGGAGCGCTAGGGGCTACACCTTC. The rearrangement uses TRBV4-3 and TRBJ1-2; D unclear. Trimming took off 0 bases at V and 8 bases at J, with 13 bases between the two ends. Germline CDR1 LGHNA, CDR2 YSLEER. The CDR3 is made up of 14 amino acids.

The chain recombines TRBV7-3 with TRBJ1-3, with 7 bases aligning to TRBD1. The CDR3 totals 14 residues. V was pared by 2 bases and J by 2 bases, with 0 bases of the junction left unmatched. Germline V gene sequence: CDR1 SGHTA, CDR2 FQGTGA. This chain's CDR3 is CASSLGQAGNTIYF. In DNA form, the CDR3 reads TGTGCCAGCAGCTTAGGACAGGCTGGAAACACCATATATTTT.